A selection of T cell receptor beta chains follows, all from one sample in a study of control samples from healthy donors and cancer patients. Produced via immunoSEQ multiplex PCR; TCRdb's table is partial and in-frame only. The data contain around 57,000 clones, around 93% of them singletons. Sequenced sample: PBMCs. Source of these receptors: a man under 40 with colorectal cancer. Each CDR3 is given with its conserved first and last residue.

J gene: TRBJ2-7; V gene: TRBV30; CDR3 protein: CAGQARGNYEQYF
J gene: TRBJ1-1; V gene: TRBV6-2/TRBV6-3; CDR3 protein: CASSYYRGRVAAFF
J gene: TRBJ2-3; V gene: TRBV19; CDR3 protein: CASRKDTDTQYF
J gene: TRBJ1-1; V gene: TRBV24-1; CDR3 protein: CATSVTTEAFF
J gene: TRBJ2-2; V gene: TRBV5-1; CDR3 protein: CASSNSRGNTGELFF
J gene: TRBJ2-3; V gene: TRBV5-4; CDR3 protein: CASSGPGTDTQYF
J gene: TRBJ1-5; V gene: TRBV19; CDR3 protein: CASKAGGKYSNQPQHF
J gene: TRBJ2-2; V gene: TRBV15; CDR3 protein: CATSRLDLGAGELFF
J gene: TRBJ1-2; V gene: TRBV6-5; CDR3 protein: CASTHPSGYYGYTF
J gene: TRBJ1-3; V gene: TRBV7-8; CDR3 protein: CASSLALSGLRNTIYF
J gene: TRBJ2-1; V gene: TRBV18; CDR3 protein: CASSPRGGEQFF
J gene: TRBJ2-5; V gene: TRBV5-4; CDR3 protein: CASSLDIYSETQYF
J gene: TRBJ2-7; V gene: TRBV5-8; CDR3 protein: CASSYHPGQSYEQYF
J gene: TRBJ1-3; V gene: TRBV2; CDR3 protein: CASSVGAGTIYF
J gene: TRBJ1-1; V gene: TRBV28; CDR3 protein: CASSPLKSEAFF
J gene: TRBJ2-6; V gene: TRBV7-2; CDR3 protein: CASSSLTLSVRGANVLTF
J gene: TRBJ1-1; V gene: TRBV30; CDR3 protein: CAWSPGQGNTEAFF
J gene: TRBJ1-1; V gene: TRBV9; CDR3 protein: CASSVGGRTEAFF
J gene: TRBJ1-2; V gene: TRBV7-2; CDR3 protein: CASSLRTEQEGYTF
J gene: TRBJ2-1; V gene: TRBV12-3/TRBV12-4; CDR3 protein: CASSLGPSTEQFF
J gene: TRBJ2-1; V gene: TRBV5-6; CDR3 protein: CASSLDKSSYNEQFF
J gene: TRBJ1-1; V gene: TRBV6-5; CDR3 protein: CASSYSGNMNTEAFF